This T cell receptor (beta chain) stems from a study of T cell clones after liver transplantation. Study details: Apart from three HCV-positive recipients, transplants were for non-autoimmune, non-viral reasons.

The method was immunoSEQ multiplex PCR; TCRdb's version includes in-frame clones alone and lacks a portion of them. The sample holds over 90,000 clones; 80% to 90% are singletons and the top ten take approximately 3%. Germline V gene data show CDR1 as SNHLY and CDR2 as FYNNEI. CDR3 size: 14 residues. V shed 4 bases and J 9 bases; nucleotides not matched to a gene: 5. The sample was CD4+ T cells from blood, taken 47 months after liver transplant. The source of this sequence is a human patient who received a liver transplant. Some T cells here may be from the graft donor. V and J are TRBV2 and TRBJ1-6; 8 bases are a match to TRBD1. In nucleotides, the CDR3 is TGTGCCAGCAGTGTTGACAGGGGAAGTTCACCCCTCCACTTT. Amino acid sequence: CASSVDRGSSPLHF. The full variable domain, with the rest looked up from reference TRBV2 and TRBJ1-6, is EPEVTQTPSHQVTQMGQEVILRCVPISNHLYFYWYRQILGQKVEFLVSFYNNEISEKSEIFDDQFSVERPDGSNFTLKIRSTKLEDSAMYFCASSVDRGSSPLHFGNGTRLTVT.